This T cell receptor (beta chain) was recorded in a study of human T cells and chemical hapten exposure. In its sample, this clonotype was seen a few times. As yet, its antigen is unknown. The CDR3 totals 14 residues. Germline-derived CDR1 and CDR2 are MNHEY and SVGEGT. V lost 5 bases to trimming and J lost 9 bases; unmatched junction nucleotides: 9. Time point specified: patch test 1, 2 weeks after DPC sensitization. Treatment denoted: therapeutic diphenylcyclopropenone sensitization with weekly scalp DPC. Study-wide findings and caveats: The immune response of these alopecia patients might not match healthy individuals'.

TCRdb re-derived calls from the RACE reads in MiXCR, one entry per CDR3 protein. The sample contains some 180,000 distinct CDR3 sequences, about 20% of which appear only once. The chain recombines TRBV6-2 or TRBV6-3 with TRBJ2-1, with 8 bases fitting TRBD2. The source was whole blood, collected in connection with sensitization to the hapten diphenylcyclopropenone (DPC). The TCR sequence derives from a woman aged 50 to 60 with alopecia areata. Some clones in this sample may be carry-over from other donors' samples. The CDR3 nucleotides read TGTGCCAGCAGTCAAGGACTAGCTTTTGCTGAGCAGTTCTTC. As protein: CASSQGLAFAEQFF.